One and the same sample provided the 18 T cell receptor beta chains below, sequenced in a study of CD8+CD57+ T cells in acquired aplastic anemia. Researchers used genomic DNA as the template to profile TCR beta VDJ and CDR3. TCRdb called the reads again in MiXCR, with one record for every CDR3 protein. The profile shows about 400,000 distinct CDR3 sequences, around 68% of them singletons. Sequencing was performed on sorted CD4+, CD8+, or CD8+CD57+ T cells (not recorded which) from PBMCs. The receptor source for this set is a human donor in good health, serving as a control.

This chain links TRBV9 with TRBJ1-2, with D maybe TRBD1 (6 bases). Germline CDR1 and CDR2: SGDLS and YYNGEE. The CDR3 has 16 amino acids. V lost 0 bases and J 8 bases, leaving 20 bases between the germline ends. In DNA, the CDR3 is TGTGCCAGCAGCGTAGGTCAGGGGACGTCCATTTGGGGCTACACCTTC. Translating it yields CASSVGQGTSIWGYTF.

In this sample, this clonotype turned up once. The chain is built from TRBV12-3 or TRBV12-4 and TRBJ2-7; 7 nucleotides align to TRBD1. After removal of 7 bases from V and 6 bases from J, the junction contained 12 bases not matched to a gene. The CDR3 has 14 amino acids. The CDR3 is CASTTTGAAGEQYF. The CDR3 DNA is TGTGCCAGCACAACAACAGGGGCTGCGGGCGAGCAGTACTTC.

A few counts support this clonotype. Just one base apart from a much larger clone, this may be a read error. The chain is built from TRBV6-5 and TRBJ2-6; possibly TRBD1 or TRBD2 for D (5 bases each). The CDR3 length is 16 residues. CDR1 and CDR2 (germline): MNHEY, SVGAGI. The CDR3 DNA reads TGTGCCGGCAGATGGGACCGAGACTCTGGGGCCAACGTCCTGACTTTC. It yields the protein CAGRWDRDSGANVLTF.

About this clonotype: The germline gene is not matched at one end of the junction; a read error may be the cause. This chain uses TRBV5-1 with TRBJ1-2, with D possibly being TRBD1 (6 bases). The CDR3 spans 16 residues. Germline loops: CDR1 SGHRS, CDR2 YFSETQ. The CDR3 DNA follows: TGTGCCAGCAGCCTAAGACAACGGACAGCACTCAATGGCTACACCTTC. Protein product: CASSLRQRTALNGYTF. Based on the CDR3 plus reference TRBV5-1 and TRBJ1-2, the full variable domain is KAGVTQTPRYLIKTRGQQVTLSCSPISGHRSVSWYQQTPGQGLQFLFEYFSETQRNKGNFPGRFSGRQFSNSRSEMNVSTLELGDSALYLCASSLRQRTALNGYTFGSGTRLTVV.

Details on this clonotype: A much larger clone is a single base away; this may be a read error. Here the CDR3 omits its conserved ending phenylalanine or tryptophan, so a read error is the likely source. The chain joins TRBV2 to TRBJ2-3; D perhaps matches TRBD2 (5 bases). The V gene lost 5 bases and the J gene lost 6 bases, with 12 bases spanning the gap. The CDR3 loop spans 13 amino acids. In germline, CDR1 is SNHLY, CDR2 FYNNEI. The CDR3 here is CASSYPGIDTQYL. In DNA, the CDR3 is TGTGCCAGCAGTTACCCGGGGATCGATACGCAGTATCTT.

This clonotype has a count of ten or more. The rearrangement uses TRBV20-1 and TRBJ1-1; D ambiguous. V was shortened by 3 bases and J by 1 base, with 6 bases between the two germline ends. Germline CDR1 and CDR2: DFQATT and SNEGSKA (reference sequence). CDR3 length: 12 amino acids. CDR3 region: CSARGWNTEAFF. The CDR3 nucleotides are TGCAGTGCTAGGGGATGGAACACTGAAGCTTTCTTT.

The chain carries TRBV7-2 and TRBJ2-7; 8 nucleotides match TRBD1. CDR1 and CDR2 from the germline V gene are SGHTA and FQGNSA. The J segment lost 5 bases and the V segment lost 5 bases, leaving 11 bases of the junction unmatched. The CDR3 extends over 15 amino acids. As DNA, the CDR3 is TGTGCCAGCAGCGTAAAAAGGACAGGGTTGGACGAGCAGTACTTC. The encoded protein is CASSVKRTGLDEQYF. The full variable domain, with the rest looked up from reference TRBV7-2 and TRBJ2-7, is GAGVSQSPSNKVTEKGKDVELRCDPISGHTALYWYRQSLGQGLEFLIYFQGNSAPDKSGLPSDRFSAERTGGSVSTLTIQRTQQEDSAVYLCASSVKRTGLDEQYFGPGTRLTVT.

This clonotype appeared many times. The chain recombines TRBV7-2 with TRBJ1-5, with D uncertain. This CDR3 spans 13 amino acids. The V gene lost 5 bases and the J gene lost 11 bases, with 16 bases spanning the gap. Germline lookup yields CDR1 SGHTA and CDR2 FQGNSA. In nucleotides, the CDR3 is TGTGCCAGCAGCGTGGTGGAGTCTATAGCCCAGCATTTT. Translation gives CASSVVESIAQHF.

Remarks on this clonotype: Sequence at one end of the junction differs from germline and may be a read error. The chain has TRBV7-2 and TRBJ1-1; a weak D match, TRBD1 (6 bases). The germline V gene encodes CDR1 SGHTA and CDR2 FQGNSA. The CDR3 covers 15 residues. The CDR3 here is CASSLEPGVVTEDFF. The CDR3 DNA reads as TGTGCCAGCAGCTTAGAGCCAGGGGTCGTCACTGAAGATTTCTTT. The whole variable domain, remainder taken from reference TRBV7-2 and TRBJ1-1, is GAGVSQSPSNKVTEKGKDVELRCDPISGHTALYWYRQSLGQGLEFLIYFQGNSAPDKSGLPSDRFSAERTGGSVSTLTIQRTQQEDSAVYLCASSLEPGVVTEDFFGQGTRLTVV.

About this clonotype itself: Relative to the germline gene, one junction end is altered; a read error may explain this. In nucleotides, the CDR3 is TGTGCCAGCAGTGCGCCAGGGACCTCCAACGAGCAGTTCTTC. It is translated as CASSAPGTSNEQFF. This rearrangement joins TRBV24-1 to TRBJ2-7; D possibly matches TRBD1 or TRBD2 (5 bases each). The better agreement between TRBJ2-1 and the DNA end casts doubt on the J call. The CDR3 runs 14 residues. Germline CDR1 KGHDR, CDR2 SFDVKD.

CDR3 DNA: TGTGCCAGCAGCCCACGGCCCGCGAACACCGGGGAGCTGGGCTACACCTTC. Translation gives CASSPRPANTGELGYTF. V and J are TRBV7-2 and TRBJ1-2; unclear D gene. V lost 5 bases to trimming and J lost 8 bases, with 27 bases between them. This CDR3 has 17 residues. Per the germline V gene, CDR1 is SGHTA and CDR2 is FQGNSA. Filled out from reference TRBV7-2 and TRBJ1-2, the complete variable domain reads GAGVSQSPSNKVTEKGKDVELRCDPISGHTALYWYRQSLGQGLEFLIYFQGNSAPDKSGLPSDRFSAERTGGSVSTLTIQRTQQEDSAVYLCASSPRPANTGELGYTFGSGTRLTVV.

This clonotype was seen repeatedly, ten times or more. The chain recombines TRBV20-1 with TRBJ1-1; no firm D call. Germline CDR1 and CDR2: DFQATT and SNEGSKA (reference sequence). The V and J ends lost 3 bases and 4 bases respectively, with 15 bases between them. The length of the CDR3 is 14 residues. The CDR3, as DNA: TGCAGTGCTAGTAGGTTCCTGGGGAGCACTGAAGCTTTCTTT. Translated, it gives CSASRFLGSTEAFF.

A remark on this clonotype: Relative to the germline gene, one junction end is altered; a read error may explain this. The chain carries TRBV7-4 and TRBJ1-6; no definite D call. Germline V CDR1 and CDR2: SGHVT, SQSDAQ. The CDR3 has 13 amino acids. The CDR3 nucleotides read TGTGCCAGCAGCCACAGTCGTTATTCGCCCCTCCACTTT. Translated: CASSHSRYSPLHF. The full variable domain, rest sourced from reference TRBV7-4 and TRBJ1-6, is GAGVSQSPRYKVAKRGRDVALRCDSISGHVTLYWYRQTLGQGSEVLTYSQSDAQRDKSGRPSGRFSAERPERSVSTLKIQRTEQGDSAVYLCASSHSRYSPLHFGNGTRLTVT.

The chain couples TRBV24-1 to TRBJ1-2, with 12 bases matching TRBD1. CDR1 and CDR2 from the germline V gene are KGHDR and SFDVKD. V shed 5 bases and J 7 bases; nucleotides not matched to a gene: 4. The CDR3 is 14 residues long. The CDR3 DNA reads TGTGCCACCAGTGGTAAGGGACAGGGGGCTGGCTACACCTTC. It codes for CATSGKGQGAGYTF.

This clonotype was counted a few times. The chain has TRBV9 and TRBJ2-3; 13 bases fit TRBD2. The CDR3 has 17 amino acids. Germline assignment: CDR1 SGDLS and CDR2 YYNGEE. J gave up 2 bases and V 4 bases, and 7 bases lay outside the gene matches. Here the CDR3 reads CASSLQTSGGITDTQYF. In nucleotides, the CDR3 is TGTGCCAGCAGCCTACAGACTAGCGGGGGGATCACAGATACGCAGTATTTT.

This chain uses TRBV4-2 with TRBJ1-5, with 7 bases aligning to TRBD1. Germline V gene data show CDR1 as LGHNA and CDR2 as YNFKEQ. The CDR3 runs 14 residues. Trimming at V came to 5 bases and at J to 3 bases, leaving 4 bases not matched to a gene. CDR3: CASSVGTVNQPQHF. For the CDR3, the DNA is TGTGCCAGCAGCGTCGGGACAGTCAATCAGCCCCAGCATTTT.

In its sample, this clonotype was seen many times. V is TRBV6-1 and J is TRBJ2-7, with D perhaps matching TRBD2 (5 bases). Between the trimmed V and J ends, which lost 7 bases and 3 bases, there was a span of 16 bases. The CDR3 is made up of 14 amino acids. The germline CDR1 and CDR2 sequences are MNHNS and SASEGT. The CDR3 sequence: CASKLGGSDYEQYF. CDR3 DNA sequence: TGTGCCAGCAAATTAGGAGGCAGCGACTACGAGCAGTACTTC.

Only a few counts were recorded for this clonotype. One end of the junction varies from germline; a read error may be responsible. This chain connects TRBV19 to TRBJ1-2; perhaps TRBD1 as D (5 bases). The germline V gene has CDR1 LNHDA and CDR2 SQIVND (reference sequence). There are 13 residues in the CDR3. The chain's CDR3 is CASSPGGSYGHTF. DNA for the CDR3: TGTGCCAGTAGTCCCGGGGGGAGCTATGGCCACACCTTC.